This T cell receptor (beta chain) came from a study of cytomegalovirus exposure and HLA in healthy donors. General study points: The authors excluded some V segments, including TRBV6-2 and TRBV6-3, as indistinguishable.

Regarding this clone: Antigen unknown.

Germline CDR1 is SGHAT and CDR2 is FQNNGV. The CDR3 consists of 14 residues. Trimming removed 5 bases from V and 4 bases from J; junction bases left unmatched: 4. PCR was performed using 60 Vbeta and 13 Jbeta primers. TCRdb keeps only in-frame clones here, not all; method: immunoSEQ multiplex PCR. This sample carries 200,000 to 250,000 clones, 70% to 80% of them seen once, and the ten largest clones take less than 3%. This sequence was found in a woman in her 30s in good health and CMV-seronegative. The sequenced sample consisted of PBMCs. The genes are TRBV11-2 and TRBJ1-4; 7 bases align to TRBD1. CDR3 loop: CASSLTGRNEKLFF. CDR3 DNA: TGTGCCAGCAGCCTGACAGGGCGTAATGAAAAACTGTTTTTT.